The next 3 T cell receptor beta chains were all read from a single sample in a study of blood T cell repertoires in COVID-19 (dated by TCRdb to the early 2020s). Receptor amplification or capture employed the immunoSEQ multiplex PCR assay. TCRdb carries this immuneACCESS record with in-frame sequences only. Its versions omit some clonotypes, under half of them owing to an unresolved V gene in the studies checked, with the rest unexplained. The sample contains around 250,000 clones, around 88% of them found a single time. The ten largest clonotypes hold 9% to 15% of the sample. Sequenced: peripheral blood. The receptors here all came from an older man with acute or convalescent COVID-19.

V usage is TRBV12-3 or TRBV12-4 and J usage is TRBJ2-5; maybe TRBD2 (5 bases). The CDR3 has 13 amino acids. The V gene lost 3 bases and the J gene lost 7 bases, with 12 bases spanning the gap. The CDR3 region has the DNA TGTGCCAGCAGTTTGAGGGCCTCGGGGACCCAGTACTTC. It translates to CASSLRASGTQYF.

CDR3: CASSFGRTPTGELFF. The DNA of the CDR3 is TGCGCCAGCAGCTTCGGCAGGACTCCCACCGGGGAGCTGTTTTTT. The V and J genes are TRBV5-1 and TRBJ2-2, with a possible D match to TRBD2 (5 bases). The CDR3 length is 15 residues. Germline CDR1 reads SGHRS; CDR2 reads YFSETQ. V lost 2 bases and J 4 bases, leaving 12 bases between the germline ends. The whole variable domain, remainder taken from reference TRBV5-1 and TRBJ2-2, is KAGVTQTPRYLIKTRGQQVTLSCSPISGHRSVSWYQQTPGQGLQFLFEYFSETQRNKGNFPGRFSGRQFSNSRSEMNVSTLELGDSALYLCASSFGRTPTGELFFGEGSRLTVL.

Concerning this clone itself: The germline gene is not matched at one end of the junction; a read error may be the cause. This chain links TRBV7-7 with TRBJ2-1; 9 bases match TRBD2. There are 15 residues in the CDR3. Germline CDR1 reads SSHAT; CDR2 reads FNYEAQ (reference sequence). The CDR3 coding sequence is TGTGCTAGCAGCTTAGCTAGCGGGACTTTCAATGAGCAGTTCTTC. It translates to CASSLASGTFNEQFF.